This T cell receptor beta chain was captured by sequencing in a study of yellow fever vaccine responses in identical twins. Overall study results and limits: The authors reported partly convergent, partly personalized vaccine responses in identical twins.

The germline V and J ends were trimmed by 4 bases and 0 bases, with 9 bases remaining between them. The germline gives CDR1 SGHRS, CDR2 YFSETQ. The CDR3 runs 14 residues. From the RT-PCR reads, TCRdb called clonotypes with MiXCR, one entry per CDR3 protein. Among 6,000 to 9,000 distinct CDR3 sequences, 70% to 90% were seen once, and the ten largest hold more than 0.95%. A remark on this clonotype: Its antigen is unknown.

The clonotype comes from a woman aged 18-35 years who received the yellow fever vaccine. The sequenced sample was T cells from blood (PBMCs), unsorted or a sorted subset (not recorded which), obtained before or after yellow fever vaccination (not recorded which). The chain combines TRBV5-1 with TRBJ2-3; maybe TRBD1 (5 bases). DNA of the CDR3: TGCGCCAGCAGCATAGGGGTCAGCACAGATACGCAGTATTTT. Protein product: CASSIGVSTDTQYF.